A selection of T cell receptor beta chains follows, all from one sample in a study of neoadjuvant anti-PD-1 for oral cavity cancer. Assay used: immunoSEQ multiplex PCR; TCRdb lists only in-frame clones, some missing. This table holds tens of thousands of clones, more than 70% found once. The sequencing used PBMCs, collected before nivolumab (anti-PD-1) treatment. These receptors were collected from a person between 40 and 85 years old with oral cavity squamous cell carcinoma. The CDR3 runs from the conserved cysteine through the conserved F or W.

cdr3_aa: CAWSGVGGVEQFF
j_call: TRBJ2-1
v_call: TRBV30

cdr3_aa: CASSHDRGPGNTIYF
j_call: TRBJ1-3
v_call: TRBV4-2

cdr3_aa: CASSAQGPNQPQHF
j_call: TRBJ1-5
v_call: TRBV27

cdr3_aa: CASREGGSNEKLFF
j_call: TRBJ1-4
v_call: TRBV28

cdr3_aa: CASSLGRGWEQYF
j_call: TRBJ2-7
v_call: TRBV7-6

cdr3_aa: CASSSRLPNEQFF
j_call: TRBJ2-1
v_call: TRBV5-6

cdr3_aa: CASRQGLGQGPSTDTQYF
j_call: TRBJ2-3
v_call: TRBV19

cdr3_aa: CASSRTGSPNQPQHF
j_call: TRBJ1-5
v_call: TRBV9

cdr3_aa: CASSLQVASNQPQHF
j_call: TRBJ1-5
v_call: TRBV7-2

cdr3_aa: CASSQGTSGYSYEQYF
j_call: TRBJ2-7
v_call: TRBV4-1

cdr3_aa: CASSIGGQNTEAFF
j_call: TRBJ1-1
v_call: TRBV19

cdr3_aa: CASSPGTGNQPQHF
j_call: TRBJ1-5
v_call: TRBV18

cdr3_aa: CASTAADSYEQYF
j_call: TRBJ2-7
v_call: TRBV2

cdr3_aa: CSVEGSSAGFRGYTF
j_call: TRBJ1-2
v_call: TRBV29-1

cdr3_aa: CASSSDRSRGYTF
j_call: TRBJ1-2
v_call: TRBV5-1

cdr3_aa: CAWSVMRVHGANVLTF
j_call: TRBJ2-6
v_call: TRBV30